The rows below give T cell receptor beta chains drawn from one sample of a study of cytomegalovirus exposure and HLA in healthy donors. Assay: immunoSEQ multiplex PCR; the TCRdb copy retains only in-frame clones and omits some. The sample lists tens of thousands of clones, more than 75% seen once, with more than 20% in the top ten. The specimen was PBMCs. Receptors were obtained from a woman aged 45 to 65 in good health and CMV-seropositive. CDR3s include the opening cysteine and the closing phenylalanine or tryptophan. Fields, in order: clone size, J gene, D gene, V gene, CDR3 DNA, CDR3 protein. The D gene is left open where the match is weak. Rows give clone size only sometimes, using once, few, many, or a class for an expanded clone.

size: NA; J: TRBJ1-2; D: NA; V: TRBV6-1; DNA: TGTGCCAGCAGTCCCCTAGGCCACTATGGCTACACCTTC; CDR3: CASSPLGHYGYTF
size: NA; J: TRBJ2-1; D: TRBD2; V: TRBV18; DNA: TGTGCCAGCTCACCAGACGGACTAGCGAGTAATGAGCAGTTCTTC; CDR3: CASSPDGLASNEQFF
size: NA; J: TRBJ1-3; D: TRBD1; V: TRBV9; DNA: TGTGCCAGCAGCCGCAGGGGGCTAGGAAACACCATATATTTT; CDR3: CASSRRGLGNTIYF
size: NA; J: TRBJ2-7; D: TRBD2; V: TRBV4-2; DNA: TGTGCCAGCAGCCCGACTAGCGGGACCTACGAGCAGTACTTC; CDR3: CASSPTSGTYEQYF
size: NA; J: TRBJ2-7; D: TRBD2; V: TRBV2; DNA: TGTGCCAGCAGTGCTAGCGGGGAGACCTACGAGCAGTACTTC; CDR3: CASSASGETYEQYF
size: few; J: TRBJ2-2; D: TRBD2; V: TRBV7-2; DNA: TGTGCCAGCAGTTCAACTAGCGGGGGGGCCGGGGAGCTGTTTTTT; CDR3: CASSSTSGGAGELFF
size: NA; J: TRBJ1-2; D: NA; V: TRBV18; DNA: TGTGCCAGCTCACCACGCGCGGGGGGTGAATATGGCTACACCTTC; CDR3: CASSPRAGGEYGYTF
size: NA; J: TRBJ1-6; D: NA; V: TRBV9; DNA: TGTGCCAGCAGCGGCCGGGATTTCACTTCACCCCTCCACTTT; CDR3: CASSGRDFTSPLHF
size: NA; J: TRBJ2-6; D: TRBD2; V: TRBV10-3; DNA: TGTGCCATCACCGCGGGGGCTGGGGCCAACGTCCTGACTTTC; CDR3: CAITAGAGANVLTF
size: NA; J: TRBJ2-3; D: TRBD2; V: TRBV5-1; DNA: TGCGCCAGCAGCTTTAGCGGGAGTGGGTCAGATACGCAGTATTTT; CDR3: CASSFSGSGSDTQYF
size: NA; J: TRBJ1-2; D: TRBD1; V: TRBV29-1; DNA: TGCAGCGTCCGGGGACAGGGATCTAACTATGGCTACACCTTC; CDR3: CSVRGQGSNYGYTF
size: once; J: TRBJ2-6; D: NA; V: TRBV6-1; DNA: TGTGCCAGCAGTAACACTGGGGCCAACGTCCTGACTTTC; CDR3: CASSNTGANVLTF
size: NA; J: TRBJ2-7; D: NA; V: TRBV5-1; DNA: TGCGCCAGCAGCTTGGATAGGAGGAAGGCGACCTCCCTTGGCGAGCAGTACTTC; CDR3: CASSLDRRKATSLGEQYF
size: NA; J: TRBJ2-3; D: NA; V: TRBV7-6; DNA: TGTGCCAGCAGTTTTGGGATGGGCAGGGGCGGCACAGATACGCAGTATTTT; CDR3: CASSFGMGRGGTDTQYF
size: once; J: TRBJ1-1; D: NA; V: TRBV5-1; DNA: TGCGCCAGCAGCTCCGGGACACTGAACACTGAAGCTTTCTTT; CDR3: CASSSGTLNTEAFF
size: NA; J: TRBJ2-5; D: TRBD2; V: TRBV9; DNA: TGTGCCAGCAGCGTAGGAGGGACTAGCGGGGGGCAGGGGGAGACCCAGTACTTC; CDR3: CASSVGGTSGGQGETQYF
size: NA; J: TRBJ2-3; D: TRBD2; V: TRBV9; DNA: TGTGCCAGCAGCGGGTTAGCGGGTCTCACAGATACGCAGTATTTT; CDR3: CASSGLAGLTDTQYF
size: NA; J: TRBJ2-7; D: NA; V: TRBV6-6; DNA: TGTGCCAGCAGTTACCCTTCGACTAGCTCCTACGAGCAGTACTTC; CDR3: CASSYPSTSSYEQYF
size: NA; J: TRBJ1-5; D: NA; V: TRBV7-8; DNA: TGTGCCAGCAGCTTAGACAGTTATTATCAGCCCCAGCATTTT; CDR3: CASSLDSYYQPQHF
size: NA; J: TRBJ1-2; D: NA; V: TRBV18; DNA: TGTGCCAGCTCACCACAGGGAGCCAATGGCTACACCTTC; CDR3: CASSPQGANGYTF
size: NA; J: TRBJ2-7; D: NA; V: TRBV30; DNA: TGTGCCTGGAGTGGAACAGTCCGTGAGGAGCAGTACTTC; CDR3: CAWSGTVREEQYF
size: NA; J: TRBJ1-1; D: NA; V: TRBV18; DNA: TGTGCCAGCTCCCCGAATGGGGCCCTGAACACTGAAGCTTTCTTT; CDR3: CASSPNGALNTEAFF
size: NA; J: TRBJ2-4; D: NA; V: TRBV7-9; DNA: TGTGCCAGCAGCTCCAACAAAAACATTCAGTACTTC; CDR3: CASSSNKNIQYF
size: NA; J: TRBJ1-2; D: TRBD1; V: TRBV28; DNA: TGTGCCAGCAGTCTACACGTCCCGGGACAGGGTAGGGGCTATGGCTACACCTTC; CDR3: CASSLHVPGQGRGYGYTF
size: once; J: TRBJ2-4; D: TRBD2; V: TRBV2; DNA: TGTGCCAGCAGTCTAGCGGGAGAAGGAAACATTCAGTACTTC; CDR3: CASSLAGEGNIQYF
size: NA; J: TRBJ1-1; D: TRBD1; V: TRBV7-8; DNA: TGTGCCAGCAGCCCACCCACAGGGGTCGGGGCGAACACTGAAGCTTTCTTT; CDR3: CASSPPTGVGANTEAFF
size: NA; J: TRBJ1-2; D: TRBD1; V: TRBV6-5; DNA: TGTGCCAGCACCAACAGGGGGACATATTCAGGCTACACCTTC; CDR3: CASTNRGTYSGYTF
size: NA; J: TRBJ2-2; D: TRBD2; V: TRBV6-5; DNA: TGTGCCAGCAGCAGACTAGCGGGGGTCGGGGAGCTGTTTTTT; CDR3: CASSRLAGVGELFF
size: NA; J: TRBJ2-1; D: TRBD2; V: TRBV27; DNA: TGTGCGACCAGTTTCCCCGCGGGAGGGCCCCATGAGCAGTTCTTC; CDR3: CATSFPAGGPHEQFF
size: NA; J: TRBJ1-1; D: TRBD1; V: TRBV5-8; DNA: TGTGCCAGCAGCTCGCCATGGGGGGACAGCGAGAACACTGAAGCTTTCTTT; CDR3: CASSSPWGDSENTEAFF
size: NA; J: TRBJ2-2; D: NA; V: TRBV11-3; DNA: TGTGCCAGCAGCTTACAGGGTGCGAACACCGGGGAGCTGTTTTTT; CDR3: CASSLQGANTGELFF
size: NA; J: TRBJ2-5; D: NA; V: TRBV30; DNA: TGTGCCTGGAGTAAGGGAGGAACGGAGACCCAGTACTTC; CDR3: CAWSKGGTETQYF
size: few; J: TRBJ2-3; D: NA; V: TRBV5-1; DNA: TGCGCCAGCAGCTTGATAGGGGCCAACACAGATACGCAGTATTTT; CDR3: CASSLIGANTDTQYF
size: NA; J: TRBJ2-7; D: NA; V: TRBV6-6; DNA: TGTGCCAGCAGGGGGACAACCAACTCCTACGAGCAGTACTTC; CDR3: CASRGTTNSYEQYF
size: NA; J: TRBJ2-2; D: NA; V: TRBV11-3; DNA: TGTGCCAGCAGCTTTGAACAGGGCATACCCGGCGGGGAGCTGTTTTTT; CDR3: CASSFEQGIPGGELFF
size: once; J: TRBJ1-1; D: TRBD1; V: TRBV5-1; DNA: TGCGCCAGCAGCTTGGTTATAAGGACAGGGGGCTTCGGGCAGCAGAACACTGAAGCTCTCTTT; CDR3: CASSLVIRTGGFGQQNTEALF
size: NA; J: TRBJ2-3; D: TRBD2; V: TRBV7-6; DNA: TGTGCCAGCAGCTCGTCTAGCGGGGGCGGAGATACGCAGTATTTT; CDR3: CASSSSSGGGDTQYF
size: NA; J: TRBJ1-1; D: NA; V: TRBV14; DNA: TGTGCCAGCAGCCAAGTTGAGACGTCAGGGGCGAAGAACACTGAAGCTTTCTTT; CDR3: CASSQVETSGAKNTEAFF
size: NA; J: TRBJ2-1; D: NA; V: TRBV7-3; DNA: TGTGCCAGCAGCCCTACCCCATCGCAGCAGTTCTTC; CDR3: CASSPTPSQQFF
size: NA; J: TRBJ2-1; D: NA; V: TRBV9; DNA: TGTGCCAGCAGCGTAGACCCTAACCCTAGCGTAATTTACAATGAGCAGTTCTTC; CDR3: CASSVDPNPSVIYNEQFF
size: NA; J: TRBJ2-5; D: TRBD2; V: TRBV19; DNA: TGTGCCAGTAGTCTAGCGGGAGGGAGGGGAGAGACCCAGTACTTC; CDR3: CASSLAGGRGETQYF
size: NA; J: TRBJ2-1; D: TRBD2; V: TRBV5-6; DNA: TGTGCCAGCAGCTTGGAGACTAGCGGAAGCTCCTACAATGAGCAGTTCTTC; CDR3: CASSLETSGSSYNEQFF
size: NA; J: TRBJ2-7; D: NA; V: TRBV5-4; DNA: TGTGCCAGCAGCTCACAGGGTAGTTCCTACGAGCAGTACTTC; CDR3: CASSSQGSSYEQYF
size: NA; J: TRBJ1-1; D: TRBD1; V: TRBV6-5; DNA: TGTGCCAGCAGTTGGGGGACAGCAGGAGCCACTGAAGCTTTCTTT; CDR3: CASSWGTAGATEAFF
size: NA; J: TRBJ1-4; D: TRBD1; V: TRBV5-1; DNA: TGCGCCAGCAGCTTAGATGGGACAGGGCTTAATGAAAAACTGTTTTTT; CDR3: CASSLDGTGLNEKLFF
size: NA; J: TRBJ1-2; D: NA; V: TRBV28; DNA: TGTGCCAGCAGTTCGGACAGAGCTAACTATGGCTACACCTTC; CDR3: CASSSDRANYGYTF
size: NA; J: TRBJ1-6; D: TRBD1; V: TRBV6-5; DNA: TGTGCCAGCAGTGGGGACAGGTTCGGTAATTCACCCCTCCACTTT; CDR3: CASSGDRFGNSPLHF
size: once; J: TRBJ2-1; D: TRBD1; V: TRBV10-3; DNA: TGTGCCATCAGTGAGGACAGGGCAGGGCGTTACAATGAGCAGTTCTTC; CDR3: CAISEDRAGRYNEQFF
size: once; J: TRBJ2-7; D: NA; V: TRBV7-8; DNA: TGTGCCAGCAGCTTAGAAGCAGGGTCCTACGAGCAGTACTTC; CDR3: CASSLEAGSYEQYF
size: NA; J: TRBJ2-3; D: TRBD2; V: TRBV19; DNA: TGTGCCAGTAGTACCAAAACCGGGACTAGCGGCACAGATACGCAGTATTTT; CDR3: CASSTKTGTSGTDTQYF
size: NA; J: TRBJ1-2; D: NA; V: TRBV5-1; DNA: TGCGCCAGCAGCTTGGACGGGGGTCCTGGGGGCTACACCTTC; CDR3: CASSLDGGPGGYTF
size: NA; J: TRBJ1-5; D: NA; V: TRBV30; DNA: TGTGCCTGGAGTGACGTACAGGGAACGGGCAATCAGCCCCAGCATTTT; CDR3: CAWSDVQGTGNQPQHF
size: once; J: TRBJ2-5; D: NA; V: TRBV21-1; DNA: TGTGCCAGCAAGGAGGGGGACAGACCTCAAGAGACCCAGTACTTC; CDR3: CASKEGDRPQETQYF